This TCR beta chain was identified during a study of Ad26.COV2.S vaccination and SARS-CoV-2 variants. Looking at the study overall: In the COV1001 trial, the donor was in the Ad26.COV2.S arm. Once, or twice with 56 days between doses, Ad26.COV2.S was given intramuscularly. Notes on the study in general: Comparability of non-spike TCR breadth was observed across vaccine and placebo recipients. There was a possibility that the TCR breadth and depth analyses underestimated total T cell responses.

Treatment in this sample: around 19 received Ad26.COV2.S at low or high dose, single or two shots; several received placebo; per-sample allocation not given. Sample collection was performed on day 63 after the first vaccine or placebo injection. The protocol was immunoSEQ multiplex PCR, while the TCRdb copy is restricted to in-frame clones and leaves out a portion. The sample has some 300,000 clones; around four fifths are singletons. CDR3 length equals 14 residues. V gave up 8 bases and J gave up 0 bases; unmatched junction bases: 5. Per the germline V gene, CDR1 is MNHEY and CDR2 is SMNVEV (reference sequence). Comment on this clone: Its specificity is not known.

This clonotype was obtained from a person aged 18-65 years who received the Ad26.COV2.S COVID-19 vaccine or a placebo. The sample consisted of peripheral blood, taken in a trial of Ad26.COV2.S vaccine versus placebo. The V gene is TRBV27, the J gene TRBJ1-1; 8 nucleotides align to TRBD1. The DNA of the CDR3 is TGTGCCAGCCGGGCAGGGGGCCTGAACACTGAAGCTTTCTTT. This sequence encodes CASRAGGLNTEAFF.